This paragraph covers one T cell receptor (beta chain) sequence. The data derive from a study of blood T cells in healthy people across ages. Germline V gene sequence: CDR1 SGHNT, CDR2 YENEEA. CDR3 length: 12 residues. Trimming removed 3 bases at V and 7 bases at J, with 9 bases between. A second PCR, run for about 6 to 12 cycles, used a sample-barcoded 5' primer plus a J-beta primer mix. A single record per CDR3 protein comes from TCRdb applying MiXCR to the 5' RACE reads. The table records about 670,000 distinct CDR3 sequences, about 51% of them present only once. Sequenced material: blood. The chain is built from TRBV11-3 and TRBJ1-1; no reliable D call. The origin of this receptor is a woman aged 80 or older in good health. CDR3 bases: TGTGCCAGCAGCTTGGACGGGCATGAAGCTTTCTTT. Residues: CASSLDGHEAFF.